Shown below are 14 T cell receptor beta chains from a single sample sequenced in a study of radiation and T cells in renal cell carcinoma (dated by TCRdb to 2020 to 2022). In the paper's terms, the time point label means: blood 2 weeks post-SBRT. Interpreted using the paper, the treatment or condition label stands for: 15 Gy SBRT to primary tumor, nephrectomy 4 weeks later. Libraries were prepared through the immunoSEQ multiplex PCR assay. TCRdb retrieved this table from immuneACCESS and kept in-frame rearrangements only. Not all clones are present; in checked studies, unresolved V genes account for under half, and no reason is known for the remainder. In this sample the table shows over 55,000 clones, roughly 79% of which occur a single time. The top ten clonotypes cover over 6% of the sample. The material was blood, obtained from a patient whose treatment included radiotherapy and nephrectomy. The source is a man aged 60 to 75 with renal cell carcinoma.

This clone turned up a few times. The rearrangement uses TRBV7-2 and TRBJ2-5, with D unclear. Germline CDR1 SGHTA, CDR2 FQGNSA. With 8 bases removed from V and 3 bases from J, the gap between germline ends came to 10 bases. The CDR3 has 12 residues. The CDR3 is CASGSPKETQYF. CDR3 nucleotide sequence: TGTGCCAGCGGCTCTCCCAAAGAGACCCAGTACTTC.

The V call is TRBV13, the J call TRBJ1-3; TRBD1 agrees at 9 bases. V lost 4 bases, J lost 0 bases, and 7 bases stayed unmatched. CDR1 is PRHDT, CDR2 FYEKMQ, per germline (reference sequence). The CDR3 has 17 residues. This CDR3 is CASSSGQGGNSGNTIYF. The CDR3 region has the DNA TGTGCCAGCAGCTCGGGACAGGGTGGCAACTCTGGAAACACCATATATTTT.

The chain couples TRBV5-1 to TRBJ2-5; D unresolved. V lost 0 bases and J 4 bases, leaving 16 bases between the germline ends. Per germline, CDR1 SGHRS and CDR2 YFSETQ. The CDR3 is 16 residues long. CDR3 in amino acids: CASSLGIEAFGETQYF. CDR3 in DNA: TGCGCCAGCAGCTTGGGTATAGAGGCGTTTGGAGAGACCCAGTACTTC.

The chain carries TRBV29-1 and TRBJ1-1, with unresolved D. V gave up 3 bases and J gave up 6 bases, with 8 bases separating them. Germline CDR1 and CDR2: SQVTM and ANQGSEA. CDR3 length: 11 amino acids. The CDR3 protein is CSVDWPAEAFF. The CDR3 nucleotides read TGCAGCGTTGATTGGCCGGCTGAAGCTTTCTTT.

The sample holds a few counts of this clone. The CDR3 region has the DNA TGTGCCAGCAGTTACACTGGGACGGGCTATGGCTACACCTTC. As protein: CASSYTGTGYGYTF. The chain recombines TRBV6-5 with TRBJ1-2, with D tentatively TRBD1 (5 bases). Trimming removed 2 bases from V and 4 bases from J, with 11 bases in between. Looked up from germline, CDR1 is MNHEY and CDR2 is SVGAGI. The CDR3 covers 14 residues.

The CDR3 DNA is TGTGCCAGCAGTTACTCGGGGGCTAACTCTGGGGCCAACGTCCTGACTTTC. This gives the protein CASSYSGANSGANVLTF. J is TRBJ2-6 and V is TRBV27; D is tentatively TRBD1 or TRBD2 (6 bases each). Germline V lookup: CDR1 MNHEY, CDR2 SMNVEV (reference sequence). The CDR3 is made up of 17 amino acids. V lost 4 bases and J lost 0, with 13 bases in between.

This chain links TRBV12-5 with TRBJ2-2; 8 nucleotides agree with TRBD2. CDR1 LGHNT and CDR2 FRNRAP come from the germline V gene. V shed 5 bases, J shed 6 bases, and the junction held 5 bases outside the gene matches. This CDR3 is built from 14 residues. CDR3 sequence: CASGRSGRPGELFF. The CDR3, as DNA: TGTGCTAGTGGTCGAAGCGGGAGACCCGGGGAGCTGTTTTTT.

The chain joins TRBV30 to TRBJ2-2, with D tentatively TRBD1 (5 bases). Germline values: CDR1 GTSNPN, CDR2 SVGIG (reference sequence). The CDR3 contains 15 residues. Trimming took off 4 bases at V and 1 base at J, with 13 bases between the two ends. CDR3 region: CAWNGARMNTGELFF. In DNA, the CDR3 is TGTGCCTGGAATGGGGCTCGGATGAACACCGGGGAGCTGTTTTTT.

This clone was detected only a few times. V and J are TRBV15 and TRBJ2-3; 10 nucleotides line up with TRBD2. The CDR3 is made up of 16 amino acids. Germline CDR1 reads LNHNV; CDR2 reads YYDKDF (reference sequence). The V segment lost 1 base and the J segment 5 bases; nucleotides outside the gene matches: 6. CDR3 in DNA: TGTGCCACCAGCAGAGGCCAGCGGGAGGGCCGAGATACGCAGTATTTT. Protein: CATSRGQREGRDTQYF.

The chain employs TRBV7-9 and TRBJ2-1; D is uncertain. CDR3 length: 15 amino acids. Germline V gene sequence: CDR1 SEHNR, CDR2 FQNEAQ (reference sequence). V lost 4 bases, J lost 6 bases, and 16 bases lay in between. CDR3 in DNA: TGTGCCAGCAGCTCGCCTCTAGGTACGGTCAATGAGCAGTTCTTC. It yields the protein CASSSPLGTVNEQFF.

J is TRBJ1-2 and V is TRBV19; unclear D gene. The CDR3 sequence is 16 residues long. Germline-derived CDR1 and CDR2 are LNHDA and SQIVND (reference sequence). Trimming took 0 bases from V and 3 from J, leaving 14 bases between them. The CDR3 spells CASSIEVQRNYYGYTF. The CDR3 bases are TGTGCCAGTAGTATAGAAGTACAGCGAAATTACTATGGCTACACCTTC.

V gene TRBV10-3 combines with J gene TRBJ2-7, with TRBD1 identical over 8 bases. Looked up from germline, CDR1 is ENHRY and CDR2 is SYGVKD. V gave up 6 bases and J gave up 5 bases; unmatched junction bases: 6. The CDR3 spans 13 residues. The CDR3, as DNA: TGTGCCATCAGAAAGTTACAGGGGGACGAGCAGTACGTC. Its translation: CAIRKLQGDEQYV.

The chain joins TRBV9 to TRBJ2-2, with TRBD2 matching 9 bases. This CDR3 is built from 17 residues. Germline V gene lookup returns CDR1 SGDLS and CDR2 YYNGEE. J gave up 0 bases and V 0 bases, and 3 bases lay outside the gene matches. The CDR3: CASSVASGASNTGELFF. Here the CDR3 DNA reads TGTGCCAGCAGCGTAGCTAGCGGGGCCTCGAACACCGGGGAGCTGTTTTTT.

This chain connects TRBV5-1 to TRBJ2-5; 8 nucleotides line up with TRBD2. This CDR3 is 15 amino acids long. The ends lost 4 bases at V and 1 base at J; junction bases unmatched: 6. Germline V gives CDR1 SGHRS, CDR2 YFSETQ. CDR3 region: CASSPLTSVQETQYF. In nucleotides, the CDR3 is TGCGCCAGCAGCCCCCTGACTAGCGTCCAAGAGACCCAGTACTTC. Together with reference TRBV5-1 and TRBJ2-5, the CDR3 gives the full variable domain: KAGVTQTPRYLIKTRGQQVTLSCSPISGHRSVSWYQQTPGQGLQFLFEYFSETQRNKGNFPGRFSGRQFSNSRSEMNVSTLELGDSALYLCASSPLTSVQETQYFGPGTRLLVL.